The clone carrying this T cell receptor beta chain was seen ten or more times. Via MiXCR, TCRdb re-called the PCR reads, giving one row per CDR3 protein. The sample carries approximately 670,000 distinct CDR3 sequences, 20% recorded once. The authors gated naive CD8 T cells as CD8+CD4-CCR7+CD45RA+ for sorting. The record originates from a study of molecular identifiers for immune sequencing clone quantification. This receptor was identified in a human donor in good health. Some libraries in this study had Jurkat cell RNA spiked in. Sequences were obtained from naive CD8+ T cells from blood, with Jurkat cell RNA spiked in. Subset meaning: FACS-sorted CD8+CD4-CCR7+CD45RA+ naive T cells.

In DNA form, the CDR3 reads TGTGCCAGCAGTTCCAGCGTGGACGTTTGGACTGAAGCTTTCTTT. This sequence encodes CASSSSVDVWTEAFF. The genes are TRBV12-3 or TRBV12-4 and TRBJ1-1; no reliable D call. The CDR3 totals 15 residues. V lost 4 bases to trimming and J lost 5 bases, with 17 bases between them.